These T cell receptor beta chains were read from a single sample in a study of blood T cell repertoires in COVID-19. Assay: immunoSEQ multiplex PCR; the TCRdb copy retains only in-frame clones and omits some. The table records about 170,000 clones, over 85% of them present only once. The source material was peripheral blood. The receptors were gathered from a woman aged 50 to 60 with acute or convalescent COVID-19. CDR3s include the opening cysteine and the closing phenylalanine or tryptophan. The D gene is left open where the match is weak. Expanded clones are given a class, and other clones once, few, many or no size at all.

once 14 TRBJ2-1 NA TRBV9 CASSVATYYNEQFF TGTGCCAGCAGCGTAGCTACGTATTACAATGAGCAGTTCTTC
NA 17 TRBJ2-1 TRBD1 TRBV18 CASSPLTGTGVHNEQFF TGTGCCAGCTCACCACTGACCGGGACAGGGGTCCACAATGAGCAGTTCTTC
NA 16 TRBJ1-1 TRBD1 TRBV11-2 CASSLGRGRTDTEAFF TGTGCCAGCAGCTTGGGTAGGGGGCGAACGGACACTGAAGCTTTCTTT
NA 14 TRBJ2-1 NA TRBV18 CASSPPGWVGEQFF TGTGCCAGCTCACCCCCAGGGTGGGTCGGTGAGCAGTTCTTC
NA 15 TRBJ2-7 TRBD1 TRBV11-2 CASSFQLDRDYEQYF TGTGCCAGCAGCTTTCAGTTGGACAGGGACTACGAGCAGTACTTC
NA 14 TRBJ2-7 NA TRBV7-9 CASSLVVGGDEQYF TGTGCCAGCAGCTTAGTGGTCGGAGGGGACGAGCAGTACTTC
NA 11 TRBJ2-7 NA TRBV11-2 CASSLIYEQYF TGTGCCAGCAGCCTTATCTACGAGCAGTACTTC
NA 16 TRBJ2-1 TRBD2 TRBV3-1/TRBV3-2 CASSRTSGSNYNEQFF TGTGCCAGCAGCCGAACTAGCGGGAGTAACTACAATGAGCAGTTCTTC
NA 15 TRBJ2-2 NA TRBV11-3 CASSLGLASSGELFF TGTGCCAGCAGCTTAGGGCTAGCGTCATCCGGGGAGCTGTTTTTT
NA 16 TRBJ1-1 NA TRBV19 CASSIDLYEGRTEAFF TGTGCCAGTAGTATAGATCTATACGAGGGTAGGACTGAAGCTTTCTTT
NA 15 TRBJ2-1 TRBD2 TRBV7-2 CASSHLAGGNNEQFF TGTGCCAGCAGCCATCTAGCGGGGGGGAACAATGAGCAGTTCTTC
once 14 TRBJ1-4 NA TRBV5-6 CASSLQGGNEKLFF TGTGCCAGCAGCTTACAGGGTGGAAATGAAAAACTGTTTTTT
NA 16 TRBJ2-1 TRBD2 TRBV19 CASSIGTSFGHNEQFF TGTGCCAGTAGTATAGGGACTAGCTTTGGACACAATGAGCAGTTCTTC
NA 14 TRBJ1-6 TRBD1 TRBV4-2 CASSLQGHNSPLHF TGTGCCAGCAGCCTACAGGGGCATAATTCACCCCTCCACTTT
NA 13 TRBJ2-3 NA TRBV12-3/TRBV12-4 CASSFRGSDTQYF TGTGCCAGCAGTTTTAGGGGCTCAGATACGCAGTATTTT
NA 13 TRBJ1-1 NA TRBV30 CAWRLQGFTEAFF TGTGCCTGGAGGCTACAGGGTTTCACTGAAGCTTTCTTT
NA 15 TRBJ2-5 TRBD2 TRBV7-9 CASSLPLAGEETQYF TGTGCCAGCAGCTTACCCTTAGCGGGCGAAGAGACCCAGTACTTC
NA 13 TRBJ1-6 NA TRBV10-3 CAISVKAPGTLHF TGTGCCATCAGTGTAAAGGCTCCGGGGACCCTCCACTTT
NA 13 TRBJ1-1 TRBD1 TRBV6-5 CASSYPGGLGAFF TGTGCCAGCAGTTACCCAGGGGGGCTTGGAGCTTTCTTT
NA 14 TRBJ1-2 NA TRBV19 CASRHRDLNYGYTF TGTGCCAGTAGACACAGGGACCTCAACTATGGCTACACCTTC